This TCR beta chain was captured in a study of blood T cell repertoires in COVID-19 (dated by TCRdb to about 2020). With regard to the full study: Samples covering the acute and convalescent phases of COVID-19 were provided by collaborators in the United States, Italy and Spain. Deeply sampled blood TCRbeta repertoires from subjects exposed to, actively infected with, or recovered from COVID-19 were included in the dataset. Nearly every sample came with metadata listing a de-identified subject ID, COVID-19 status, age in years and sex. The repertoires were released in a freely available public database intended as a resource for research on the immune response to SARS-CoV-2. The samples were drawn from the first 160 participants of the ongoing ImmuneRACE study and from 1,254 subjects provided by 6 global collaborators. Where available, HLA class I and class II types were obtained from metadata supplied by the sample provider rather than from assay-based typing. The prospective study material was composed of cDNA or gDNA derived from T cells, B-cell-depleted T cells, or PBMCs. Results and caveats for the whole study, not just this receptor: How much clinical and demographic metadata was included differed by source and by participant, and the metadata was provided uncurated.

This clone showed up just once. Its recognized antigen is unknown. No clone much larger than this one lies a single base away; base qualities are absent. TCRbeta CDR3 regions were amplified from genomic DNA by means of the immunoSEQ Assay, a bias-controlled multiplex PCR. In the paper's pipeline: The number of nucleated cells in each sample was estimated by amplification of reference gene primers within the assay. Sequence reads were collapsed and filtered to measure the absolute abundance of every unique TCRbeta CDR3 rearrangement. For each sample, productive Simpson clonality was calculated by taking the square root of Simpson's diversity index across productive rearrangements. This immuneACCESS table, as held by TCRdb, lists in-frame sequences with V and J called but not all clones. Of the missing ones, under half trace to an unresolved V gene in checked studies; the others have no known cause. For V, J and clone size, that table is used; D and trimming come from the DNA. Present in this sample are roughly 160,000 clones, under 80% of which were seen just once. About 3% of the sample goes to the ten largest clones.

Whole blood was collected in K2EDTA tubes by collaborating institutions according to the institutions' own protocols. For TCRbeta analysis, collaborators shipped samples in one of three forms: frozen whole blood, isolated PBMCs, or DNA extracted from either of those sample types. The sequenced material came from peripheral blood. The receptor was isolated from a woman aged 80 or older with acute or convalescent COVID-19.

The sequenced DNA is TGTGCCAGCAGTAGGAGGGGGCTAGTAGGCGAGCAGTACTTC. It encodes CASSRRGLVGEQYF. The chain was built from TRBV6-5 and TRBJ2-7; TRBD1 is a weak D gene call, 7 bases matching. V sheds 5 bases and J sheds 6 bases, leaving 17 bases between their ends. The germline V gene specifies MNHEY as CDR1 and SVGAGI as CDR2. From the cysteine through the phenylalanine, the CDR3 covers 14 amino acids. This entry keeps only the CDR3 DNA: 42 bases, framed from base 1.